This passage covers 12 T cell receptor beta chains from one sample sequenced in a study of blood T cell repertoires in COVID-19. Profiled with immunoSEQ multiplex PCR; TCRdb holds only in-frame clones, not every one. The repertoire includes 35,000 to 50,000 clones, 88% of them detected once, and approximately 5% sits in the top ten. Sequenced material: peripheral blood. Receptor source: a human donor in a cohort sampled during active COVID-19.

The J gene is TRBJ1-2, the V gene TRBV4-1, with 7 positions matching TRBD1. Trimming cost V 2 bases and J 1 base; bases outside gene matches: 19. The CDR3 covers 20 residues. Germline V CDR1 and CDR2: MGHRA, YSYEKL. DNA of the CDR3: TGCGCCAGCAGCCAAAACCGGGACAGCAAGAAGGGCCCCAGTAACTATGGCTACACCTTC. This gives the protein CASSQNRDSKKGPSNYGYTF.

This rearrangement joins TRBV7-9 to TRBJ1-1; 7 bases are a match to TRBD1. Looked up from germline, CDR1 is SEHNR and CDR2 is FQNEAQ (reference sequence). The CDR3 totals 16 residues. The J segment lost 11 bases and the V segment lost 5 bases, leaving 20 bases of the junction unmatched. CDR3: CASSMTGSGFGFRAFF. DNA for the CDR3: TGTGCCAGCAGCATGACAGGGAGTGGTTTCGGATTTAGGGCTTTCTTT.

The chain carries TRBV30 and TRBJ2-7; the match to TRBD2 covers 7 bases. Per the germline V gene, CDR1 is GTSNPN and CDR2 is SVGIG (reference sequence). This CDR3 spans 11 amino acids. Losses at the gene ends were 5 bases for V and 2 bases for J; bases not matched to a gene: 0. CDR3 loop: CAWAGAYEQYF. CDR3 DNA: TGTGCCTGGGCGGGGGCCTACGAGCAGTACTTC.

This clone was seen a few times. The chain combines TRBV6-6 with TRBJ2-7, with a tentative D call TRBD2 (6 bases). From germline, CDR1 is MNHNY and CDR2 SVGAGI (reference sequence). With 5 bases removed from V and 0 bases from J, the gap between germline ends came to 14 bases. This CDR3 comprises 15 residues. CDR3 nucleotide sequence: TGTGCCAGCAGTCCCGTAGGAGGGAGCTCCTACGAGCAGTACTTC. This translates into CASSPVGGSSYEQYF.

The CDR3 DNA follows: TGTGCCACCAGTGATACGACAGGTCCAATCCTCAATGAGCAGTTCTTC. It encodes CATSDTTGPILNEQFF. This chain connects TRBV24-1 to TRBJ2-1, with a weak D call TRBD1 (6 bases). Trimming cost V 3 bases and J 6 bases, with 17 bases left between them. Germline lookup yields CDR1 KGHDR and CDR2 SFDVKD. The CDR3 loop spans 16 amino acids.

J is TRBJ2-7 and V is TRBV10-1; TRBD2 matches 15 bases. The CDR3 runs 17 residues. V lost 1 base and J lost 5; bases outside the gene matches: 6. The germline CDR1 and CDR2 sequences are WNHNN and SYGVQD (reference sequence). The CDR3 spells CASSELGLAGGLHEQYF. In nucleotides, the CDR3 is TGCGCCAGCAGTGAGTTAGGACTAGCGGGAGGGCTCCACGAGCAGTACTTC.

The chain is built from TRBV5-1 and TRBJ2-7, with 7 bases that match TRBD1. This CDR3 spans 14 amino acids. V lost 4 bases to trimming and J lost 0 bases; unmatched junction nucleotides: 4. The germline V gene has CDR1 SGHRS and CDR2 YFSETQ. The CDR3 bases are TGCGCCAGCAGCACTGGACAGGCCTCCTACGAGCAGTACTTC. It specifies CASSTGQASYEQYF.

The rearrangement uses TRBV7-8 and TRBJ2-1, with 8 bases that match TRBD1. V was pared by 2 bases and J by 1 base, with 1 base of the junction left unmatched. The CDR3 covers 15 residues. Germline V gene data show CDR1 as SGHVS and CDR2 as FQNEAQ. The CDR3, as DNA: TGTGCCAGCAGCTTAAGGACAGGGTCCTACAATGAGCAGTTCTTC. As protein: CASSLRTGSYNEQFF.

The V and J genes are TRBV11-2 and TRBJ2-7; 10 bases match TRBD2. Germline CDR1 and CDR2: SGHAT and FQNNGV. The V and J ends lost 4 bases and 1 base, in that order; junction bases with no gene match: 1. CDR3 length: 14 residues. CDR3 in amino acids: CASSWTSGSYEQYF. CDR3 in DNA: TGTGCCAGCAGCTGGACTAGCGGATCCTACGAGCAGTACTTC.

CDR3 loop: CASSLVDFGTDTQYF. The CDR3 bases are TGCGCCAGCAGCTTGGTAGACTTCGGCACAGATACGCAGTATTTT. The chain recombines TRBV5-1 with TRBJ2-3; D ambiguous. Trimming took off 0 bases at V and 1 base at J, with 9 bases between the two ends. This CDR3 has 15 residues. Germline assignment: CDR1 SGHRS and CDR2 YFSETQ.

The chain couples TRBV28 to TRBJ1-5, with 9 bases aligning to TRBD1. The ends lost 5 bases at V and 1 base at J; junction bases unmatched: 12. The CDR3 is made up of 18 amino acids. Germline-derived CDR1 and CDR2 are MDHEN and SYDVKM. The CDR3 protein is CASSKEIGQGFSNQPQHF. The DNA for the CDR3 is TGTGCCAGCAGTAAAGAGATAGGACAGGGGTTCAGCAATCAGCCCCAGCATTTT.

The V gene is TRBV5-5, the J gene TRBJ1-6; 10 positions match TRBD1. Trimming cost V 4 bases and J 9 bases; bases outside gene matches: 7. From germline, CDR1 is SGHKS and CDR2 YYEKEE (reference sequence). The CDR3 runs 15 residues. DNA of the CDR3: TGTGCCAGCAGCCGCATGGGGACAGGGGCTTCACCCCTCCACTTT. Protein: CASSRMGTGASPLHF.